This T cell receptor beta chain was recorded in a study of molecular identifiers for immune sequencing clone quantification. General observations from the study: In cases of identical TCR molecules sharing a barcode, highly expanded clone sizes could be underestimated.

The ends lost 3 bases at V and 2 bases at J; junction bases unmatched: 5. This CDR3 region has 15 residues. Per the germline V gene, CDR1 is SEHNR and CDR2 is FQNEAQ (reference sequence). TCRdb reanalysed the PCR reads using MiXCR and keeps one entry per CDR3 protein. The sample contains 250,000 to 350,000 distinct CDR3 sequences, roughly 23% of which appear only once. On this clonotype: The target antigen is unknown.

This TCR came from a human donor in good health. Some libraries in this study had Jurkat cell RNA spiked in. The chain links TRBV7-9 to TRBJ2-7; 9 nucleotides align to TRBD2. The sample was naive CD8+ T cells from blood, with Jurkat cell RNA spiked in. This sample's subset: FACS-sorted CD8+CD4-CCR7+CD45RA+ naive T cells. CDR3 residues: CASSLGREGPYEQYF. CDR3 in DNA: TGTGCCAGCAGCTTGGGGCGGGAGGGTCCCTACGAGCAGTACTTC.